Below are 20 T cell receptor beta chains sequenced from a single sample in a study of shared clonotypes between healthy human individuals. Sequenced by immunoSEQ multiplex PCR; TCRdb stores in-frame clones only, minus some. The sample has 2.3 million or so clones, 90% to 95% seen once. The sequenced material came from naive CD4+ T cells from PBMCs. Subset described: CD45RA+ positively selected. Receptor source: a man younger than 35 in good health. Some clones in this sample may be carry-over from other donors' samples.

V and J are TRBV28 and TRBJ2-1; D tentatively reads TRBD1 or TRBD2 (5 bases each). The germline V and J ends were trimmed by 6 bases and 12 bases, with 18 bases remaining between them. Germline V gene sequence: CDR1 MDHEN, CDR2 SYDVKM. The CDR3 consists of 13 residues. The CDR3 DNA reads TGTGCCAGCAGCCCCTCTTGGGGGAGAGGGCAGTTCTTC. This codes for CASSPSWGRGQFF.

CDR3 region: CASSTGGITGNTIYF. The CDR3 region has the DNA TGTGCCAGCAGCACCGGGGGCATTACCGGAAACACCATATATTTT. The gene calls are TRBV6-6 and TRBJ1-3; D might be TRBD1 (6 bases). In germline, CDR1 is MNHNY, CDR2 SVGAGI (reference sequence). CDR3 size: 15 residues. V was shortened by 6 bases and J by 4 bases, with 16 bases between the two germline ends.

V usage is TRBV28 and J usage is TRBJ2-3, with D unclear. From germline, CDR1 is MDHEN and CDR2 SYDVKM. This CDR3 comprises 11 residues. With 9 bases removed from V and 11 bases from J, the gap between germline ends came to 15 bases. For the CDR3, the DNA is TGTGCCAGTCTCGGCCCGCCTTTGCAGTATTTT. Its protein is CASLGPPLQYF.

This clone appeared a single time. The sample carries other DNA sequences with the same CDR3. The CDR3 nucleotides read TGTGCCAGCAGCTCGGGACTAGCGGGTCGCCAAGAGACCCAGTACTTC. It specifies CASSSGLAGRQETQYF. The chain combines TRBV5-8 with TRBJ2-5; 12 positions agree with TRBD2. Trimming at V came to 3 bases and at J to 1 base, leaving 4 bases not matched to a gene. The CDR3 contains 16 residues. Germline V gene sequence: CDR1 SGHTS, CDR2 YDEGEE.

CDR3 DNA sequence: TGTGCCAGCAGCTTGTGGGGGGCAGGGGAGACCCAGTACTTC. Its protein is CASSLWGAGETQYF. V is TRBV5-4 and J is TRBJ2-5, with D perhaps TRBD1 or TRBD2 (6 bases each). Germline V gene lookup returns CDR1 SGHNT and CDR2 YYREEE (reference sequence). Trimming stripped 1 base from V and 5 bases from J, with 12 bases between. The CDR3 loop spans 14 amino acids.

This chain uses TRBV11-2 with TRBJ2-1, with 8 positions matching TRBD2. V trimming: 5 bases; J trimming: 8 bases; junction bases outside the gene matches: 14. Germline loops: CDR1 SGHAT, CDR2 FQNNGV. The CDR3 spans 16 residues. CDR3 in DNA: TGTGCCAGCAGCGCAGGCCTACTAGCGGCGACAGATGAGCAGTTCTTC. This gives the protein CASSAGLLAATDEQFF.

The J gene is TRBJ2-7, the V gene TRBV7-9, with 7 bases that match TRBD1. V shed 0 bases and J 7 bases; nucleotides not matched to a gene: 6. The length of the CDR3 is 14 residues. Germline V lookup: CDR1 SEHNR, CDR2 FQNEAQ (reference sequence). The DNA for the CDR3 is TGTGCCAGCAGCTTAGCGACAGGGTCGGAGGAGCAGTACTTC. It yields the protein CASSLATGSEEQYF.

The V and J genes are TRBV7-3 and TRBJ2-1, with 10 bases that match TRBD2. The germline CDR1 and CDR2 sequences are SGHTA and FQGTGA. Unmatched junction bases numbered 8, after V lost 5 bases and J lost 4 bases. This CDR3 contains 16 residues. The CDR3 is CASSGGLAGVYNEQFF. For the CDR3, the DNA is TGTGCCAGCAGCGGGGGGCTAGCGGGAGTTTACAATGAGCAGTTCTTC.

The chain carries TRBV14 and TRBJ2-1, with 12 nucleotides matching TRBD2. V lost 4 bases and J lost 8; bases outside the gene matches: 6. This CDR3 comprises 15 residues. Germline CDR1 is SGHDN and CDR2 is FVKESK. Here the CDR3 DNA reads TGTGCCAGCAGCCCACTAGCGGGAGGTGGGGATGAGCAGTTCTTC. This translates into CASSPLAGGGDEQFF.

The V gene is TRBV7-6, the J gene TRBJ2-5; 8 nucleotides align to TRBD2. The J segment lost 5 bases and the V segment lost 3 bases, leaving 5 bases of the junction unmatched. Germline lookup yields CDR1 SGHVS and CDR2 FNYEAQ. The CDR3 sequence is 14 residues long. The CDR3 loop is CASSFSGGKETQYF. The DNA for the CDR3 is TGTGCCAGCAGCTTCAGCGGGGGAAAGGAGACCCAGTACTTC. Complete variable domain (other parts from reference TRBV7-6 and TRBJ2-5): GAGVSQSPRYKVTKRGQDVALRCDPISGHVSLYWYRQALGQGPEFLTYFNYEAQQDKSGLPNDRFSAERPEGSISTLTIQRTEQRDSAMYRCASSFSGGKETQYFGPGTRLLVL.

The chain is built from TRBV6-6 and TRBJ2-4, with D uncertain. CDR1 and CDR2 from the germline V gene are MNHNY and SVGAGI (reference sequence). V was cut by 6 bases and J by 0 bases, with 9 bases left in between. The CDR3 sequence is 14 residues long. This chain's CDR3 is CASSNGLAKNIQYF. CDR3 bases: TGTGCCAGCAGCAATGGGTTAGCCAAAAACATTCAGTACTTC.

V and J are TRBV28 and TRBJ2-7, with 10 bases aligning to TRBD2. J lost 3 bases, V lost 6 bases, and 5 bases had no gene match. The germline V gene has CDR1 MDHEN and CDR2 SYDVKM. The CDR3 is 14 residues long. The CDR3 DNA is TGTGCCAGCAGGCCGAGCGGGAGGGTCTACGAGCAGTACTTC. Translated, it gives CASRPSGRVYEQYF.

The chain employs TRBV7-9 and TRBJ1-4; 8 positions match TRBD1. Unmatched junction bases numbered 8, after V lost 4 bases and J lost 7 bases. Germline values: CDR1 SEHNR, CDR2 FQNEAQ (reference sequence). CDR3 length: 15 residues. The CDR3 loop reads CASSSGQGRSEKLFF. The CDR3 region has the DNA TGTGCCAGCAGCTCAGGACAGGGTCGGAGTGAAAAACTGTTTTTT.

The chain employs TRBV4-1 and TRBJ2-1, with D uncertain. Per germline, CDR1 MGHRA and CDR2 YSYEKL. The CDR3 runs 15 residues. The V gene lost 1 base and the J gene lost 2 bases, with 9 bases spanning the gap. Here the CDR3 reads CASSQGPAAYNEQFF. The CDR3 DNA reads as TGCGCCAGCAGCCAAGGTCCCGCGGCCTACAATGAGCAGTTCTTC.

The chain couples TRBV9 to TRBJ2-5; 11 positions match TRBD2. Per the germline V gene, CDR1 is SGDLS and CDR2 is YYNGEE. The CDR3 is made up of 15 amino acids. The V and J ends lost 4 bases and 5 bases, in that order; junction bases with no gene match: 7. In DNA, the CDR3 is TGTGCCAGCAGCATTAGCGGGAGGGCCTCGGAGACCCAGTACTTC. Residues: CASSISGRASETQYF.

This clone was detected only once. The CDR3: CASSPRAGRSDTEAFF. DNA of the CDR3: TGTGCCAGCTCACCACGGGCGGGGAGGAGCGACACTGAAGCTTTCTTT. The chain uses TRBV18 and TRBJ1-1; D not resolved. CDR1 and CDR2 (germline): KGHSH, LQKENI. CDR3 length: 16 residues. The V end was cut by 1 base, the J end by 3 bases, with 15 bases between.

V is TRBV9 and J is TRBJ2-1; 13 nucleotides line up with TRBD2. CDR1 SGDLS and CDR2 YYNGEE come from the germline V gene. The CDR3 is made up of 15 amino acids. Trimming removed 4 bases from V and 6 bases from J; junction bases left unmatched: 4. Here the CDR3 reads CASSTGLAGINEQFF. The CDR3 coding sequence is TGTGCCAGCAGCACGGGACTAGCGGGAATCAATGAGCAGTTCTTC.

V and J are TRBV5-4 and TRBJ2-7; D not certain. The V gene's germline CDR1 is SGHNT and CDR2 YYREEE (reference sequence). The germline V and J ends were trimmed by 4 bases and 6 bases, with 14 bases remaining between them. This CDR3 spans 13 amino acids. CDR3: CASSPFGNSEQYF. The DNA of the CDR3 is TGTGCCAGCAGCCCTTTCGGTAACTCCGAGCAGTACTTC.

The CDR3 DNA is TGTGCCAGCAGCTTGCCTCCTGGGGGGATTAACTATGGCTACACCTTC. It translates to CASSLPPGGINYGYTF. V is TRBV5-6 and J is TRBJ1-2; a weak D match, TRBD1 (5 bases). Germline V gives CDR1 SGHDT, CDR2 YYEEEE. V lost 1 base, J lost 1 base, and 14 bases lay in between. This CDR3 region has 16 residues.

The rearrangement uses TRBV28 and TRBJ1-1; possibly TRBD1 for D (5 bases). The CDR3 spans 14 residues. Germline CDR1 and CDR2: MDHEN and SYDVKM. Trimming shortened V by 6 bases and J by 0 bases, and 11 bases separated the two germline ends. The CDR3 reads CASRVRGVNTEAFF. CDR3 DNA sequence: TGTGCCAGCAGAGTCCGGGGCGTGAACACTGAAGCTTTCTTT.